This T cell receptor (beta chain) was sequenced for a study of T cells after yellow fever vaccination. General study points: A minor fraction of clonotypes spanned both CD4 and CD8 compartments. The booster response re-showed most primary clones: approximately 95% CD4, approximately 86% CD8.

MiXCR, applied by TCRdb to the 5' RACE reads, yields one record per CDR3 protein. The sample records about 360,000 distinct CDR3 sequences, approximately 5.7% being singletons. The V gene lost 1 base and the J gene lost 2 bases, with 7 bases spanning the gap. The CDR3 runs 13 residues. Germline values: CDR1 SGHRS, CDR2 YFSETQ. This clonotype was seen a few times. What it binds is unknown. The clonotype comes from a man aged 30 to 39 who received the YFV17D yellow fever vaccine. Sequences were derived from PBMCs, sampled 5 days after the yellow fever booster vaccination. The genes are TRBV5-1 and TRBJ2-7; D gene unclear. CDR3 in amino acids: CASSLHNPYEQYF. The CDR3 bases are TGCGCCAGCAGCTTGCACAACCCCTACGAGCAGTACTTC.